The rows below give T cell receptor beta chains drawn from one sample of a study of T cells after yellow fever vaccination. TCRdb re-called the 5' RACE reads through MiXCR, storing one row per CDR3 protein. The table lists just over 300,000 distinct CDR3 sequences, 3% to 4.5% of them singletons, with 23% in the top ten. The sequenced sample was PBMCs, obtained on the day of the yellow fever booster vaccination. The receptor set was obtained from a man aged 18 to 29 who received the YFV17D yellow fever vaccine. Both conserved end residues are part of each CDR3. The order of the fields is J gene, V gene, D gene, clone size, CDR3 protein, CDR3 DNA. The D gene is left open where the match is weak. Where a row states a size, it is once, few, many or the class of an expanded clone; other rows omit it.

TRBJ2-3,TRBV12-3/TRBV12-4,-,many,CASSTHTGTTDTQYF,TGTGCCAGCAGCACCCATACGGGGACCACAGATACGCAGTATTTT
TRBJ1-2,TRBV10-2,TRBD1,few,CASGWDREGYGYTF,TGCGCCAGCGGTTGGGACAGGGAGGGGTATGGCTACACCTTC
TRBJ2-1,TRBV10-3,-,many,CAISESKGERSYNEQFF,TGTGCCATCAGTGAGAGTAAGGGCGAGAGGTCCTACAATGAGCAGTTCTTC
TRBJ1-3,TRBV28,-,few,CASSTGGRGAQNTIYF,TGTGCCAGCAGCACCGGGGGGCGCGGGGCTCAGAACACCATATATTTT
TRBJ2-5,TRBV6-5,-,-,CASSLQGQGWGETQYF,TGTGCCAGCAGTTTACAAGGGCAGGGGTGGGGAGAGACCCAGTACTTC
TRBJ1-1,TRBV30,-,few,CAWKWRNTEAFF,TGTGCCTGGAAATGGCGGAACACTGAAGCTTTCTTT
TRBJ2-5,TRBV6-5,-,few,CASRNRETGETQYF,TGTGCCAGCAGAAACAGGGAAACGGGCGAGACCCAGTACTTC
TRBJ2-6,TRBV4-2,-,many,CASSHQDNSGANVLTF,TGTGCCAGCAGCCACCAGGACAACTCTGGGGCCAACGTCCTGACTTTC
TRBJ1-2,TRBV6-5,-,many,CASSPGGRYGYTF,TGTGCCAGCAGTCCCGGGGGGAGATATGGCTACACCTTC
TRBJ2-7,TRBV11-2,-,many,CASSPQGYEQYF,TGTGCCAGCAGTCCACAGGGCTACGAGCAGTACTTC
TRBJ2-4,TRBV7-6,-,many,CASSGNPGAGIQYF,TGTGCCAGCAGCGGCAACCCGGGAGCTGGGATTCAGTACTTC
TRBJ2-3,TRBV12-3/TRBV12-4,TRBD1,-,CASSLGDGTGPDTQYF,TGTGCCAGCAGTTTAGGGGACGGGACAGGGCCAGATACGCAGTATTTT
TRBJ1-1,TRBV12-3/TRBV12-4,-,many,CASGVRNTEAFF,TGTGCCAGCGGCGTTAGGAACACTGAAGCTTTCTTT
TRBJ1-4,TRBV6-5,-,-,CASSGLTGEKLFF,TGTGCCAGCAGTGGGCTTACGGGTGAAAAACTGTTTTTT
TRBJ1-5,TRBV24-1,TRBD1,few,CATSDSGQGENQPQHF,TGTGCCACCAGTGATTCGGGACAGGGGGAAAATCAGCCCCAGCATTTT
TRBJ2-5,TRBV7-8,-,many,CASSSRDWEETQYF,TGTGCCAGCAGCTCTAGGGACTGGGAGGAGACCCAGTACTTC
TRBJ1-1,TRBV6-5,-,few,CASSYSRRVNTEAFF,TGTGCCAGCAGTTACTCGCGACGGGTGAACACTGAAGCTTTCTTT
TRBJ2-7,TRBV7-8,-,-,CASSFSDPRREQYF,TGTGCCAGCAGTTTTTCGGACCCCCGTAGGGAGCAGTACTTC
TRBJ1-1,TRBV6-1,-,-,CASGEGVAFF,TGTGCCAGCGGTGAGGGGGTGGCTTTCTTT
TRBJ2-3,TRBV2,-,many,CASDPATDTQYF,TGTGCCAGCGACCCGGCAACAGATACGCAGTATTTT